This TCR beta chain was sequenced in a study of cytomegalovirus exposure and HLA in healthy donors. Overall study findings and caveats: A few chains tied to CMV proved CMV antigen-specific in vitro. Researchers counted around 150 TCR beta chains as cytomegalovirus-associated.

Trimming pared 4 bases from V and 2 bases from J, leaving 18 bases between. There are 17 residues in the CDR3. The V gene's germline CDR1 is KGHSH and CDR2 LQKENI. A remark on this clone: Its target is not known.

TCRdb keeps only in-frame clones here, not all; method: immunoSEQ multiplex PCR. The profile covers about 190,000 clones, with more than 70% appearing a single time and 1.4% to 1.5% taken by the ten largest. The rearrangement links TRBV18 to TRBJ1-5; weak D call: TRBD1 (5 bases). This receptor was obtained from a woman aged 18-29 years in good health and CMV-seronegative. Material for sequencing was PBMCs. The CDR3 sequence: CASSLPFIGRGNQPQHF. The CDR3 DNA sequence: TGTGCCAGCTCACTCCCCTTTATCGGCAGGGGCAATCAGCCCCAGCATTTT.